Shown below are 3 T cell receptor beta chains from a single sample sequenced in a study of cytomegalovirus exposure and HLA in healthy donors. It was with 60 Vbeta and 13 Jbeta primers that the PCR ran. TCRdb's copy holds only in-frame clones and misses some; the assay was immunoSEQ multiplex PCR. Of over 55,000 clones detected, more than 75% appear once; the ten largest clones hold over 1.1%. The sequenced sample was PBMCs. These receptors all stem from a young man in good health and CMV-seronegative.

V gene TRBV12-5 combines with J gene TRBJ1-1; TRBD1 might be the D (5 bases). This CDR3 spans 13 amino acids. Between the trimmed V and J ends, which lost 6 bases and 4 bases, there was a span of 12 bases. Germline CDR1 LGHNT, CDR2 FRNRAP. CDR3 region: CASGPGRGTEAFF. DNA for the CDR3: TGTGCTAGTGGCCCCGGGAGGGGCACTGAAGCTTTCTTT.

On this clone: The germline gene is not matched at one end of the junction; a read error may be the cause. This sequence joins TRBV2 and TRBJ2-4; no clear D. This CDR3 has 10 residues. The germline gives CDR1 SNHLY, CDR2 FYNNEI. The CDR3 DNA is TGTGCCGGCAGTTCGAACATTCAGTACTTC. Encoded protein: CAGSSNIQYF.

The CDR3 reads CASSQPSGESYNEQFF. DNA for the CDR3: TGTGCCAGCAGCCAACCTAGCGGGGAGTCCTACAATGAGCAGTTCTTC. The chain has TRBV14 and TRBJ2-1, with 9 bases fitting TRBD2. V was pared by 2 bases and J by 1 base, with 3 bases of the junction left unmatched. Per the germline V gene, CDR1 is SGHDN and CDR2 is FVKESK. The CDR3 is 16 residues long.